One sample yielded the 20 T cell receptor beta chains listed below, sequenced in a study of cytomegalovirus exposure and HLA in healthy donors. Amplification used 60 Vbeta primers and 13 Jbeta primers. Measured with immunoSEQ multiplex PCR; TCRdb has only the in-frame clones, and not every one. This table has more than 80,000 clones, roughly 79% appearing once. The source material was PBMCs. The source of these receptors is a woman in her seventies in good health and CMV-seropositive.

The rearrangement joins TRBV19 to TRBJ1-1, with 7 bases matching TRBD1. CDR1 is LNHDA, CDR2 SQIVND, per germline (reference sequence). The J segment lost 1 base and the V segment lost 6 bases, leaving 5 bases of the junction unmatched. CDR3 size: 14 residues. CDR3 DNA sequence: TGTGCCAGTAGCAACAGGGGAAAGAACACTGAAGCTTTCTTT. Its translation is CASSNRGKNTEAFF.

V usage is TRBV28 and J usage is TRBJ1-3; 7 bases match TRBD1. V lost 4 bases, J lost 0 bases, and 0 bases stayed unmatched. The germline V gene encodes CDR1 MDHEN and CDR2 SYDVKM. The CDR3 sequence is 14 residues long. The DNA of the CDR3 is TGTGCCAGCAGTTCAGGGGGCTCTGGAAACACCATATATTTT. Translation gives CASSSGGSGNTIYF.

The chain recombines TRBV9 with TRBJ2-2; D is possibly TRBD1 (5 bases). The CDR3 is 14 amino acids. V was trimmed by 1 base and J by 3 bases, leaving 7 bases between them. CDR1 is SGDLS, CDR2 YYNGEE, per germline. This CDR3 reads CASSVLRDTGELFF. The CDR3 bases are TGTGCCAGCAGCGTACTCAGGGACACCGGGGAGCTGTTTTTT.

This CDR3 is CASSEYRDSATNEKLFF. The CDR3 nucleotides read TGTGCCAGCAGTGAATACCGGGACTCTGCAACTAATGAAAAACTGTTTTTT. The V gene is TRBV6-1, the J gene TRBJ1-4; perhaps TRBD1 as D (5 bases). Deletions cut 2 bases from V and 0 bases from J, with 13 bases between. This CDR3 contains 17 residues. The V gene's germline CDR1 is MNHNS and CDR2 SASEGT.

This clone has a handful of counts. The CDR3 DNA follows: TGTGCCAGCAGCGCGGGGGGGTCCACAGATACGCAGTATTTT. Residues: CASSAGGSTDTQYF. The chain is built from TRBV9 and TRBJ2-3; 8 positions match TRBD2. The CDR3 sequence is 14 residues long. J was trimmed by 2 bases and V by 3 bases; bases with no gene match: 2. CDR1 SGDLS and CDR2 YYNGEE come from the germline V gene.

The count of this clone is one. V and J are TRBV5-1 and TRBJ2-2; tentative D call: TRBD1 (6 bases). The CDR3 spans 14 residues. V dropped 7 bases and J dropped 6 bases, with 16 bases sitting between them. Looked up from germline, CDR1 is SGHRS and CDR2 is YFSETQ. CDR3 protein: CASERGGQPGELFF. CDR3 bases: TGCGCCAGCGAAAGAGGGGGTCAGCCCGGGGAGCTGTTTTTT.

A few counts support this clone. This chain joins TRBV5-8 and TRBJ2-1; unclear D gene. Per germline, CDR1 SGHTS and CDR2 YDEGEE. This CDR3 region has 15 residues. V shed 4 bases and J shed 0 bases, with 11 bases lying between them. The CDR3 region is CASSARLISYNEQFF. The DNA of the CDR3 is TGTGCCAGCAGCGCCAGGCTGATCTCCTACAATGAGCAGTTCTTC.

The chain is built from TRBV5-1 and TRBJ2-7, with TRBD1 identical over 8 bases. V lost 3 bases to trimming and J lost 4 bases; unmatched junction nucleotides: 6. This CDR3 spans 14 amino acids. Per the germline V gene, CDR1 is SGHRS and CDR2 is YFSETQ. The CDR3 region has the DNA TGCGCCAGCAGCTCCGGACAGGGCGGGTACGAGCAGTACTTC. Translated: CASSSGQGGYEQYF.

The CDR3: CASSPPRRGSGNTIYF. CDR3 bases: TGTGCCAGCTCACCACCCCGACGGGGCTCTGGAAACACCATATATTTT. The chain employs TRBV18 and TRBJ1-3; D gene ambiguous. Germline CDR1 is KGHSH and CDR2 is LQKENI. V was clipped by 0 bases and J by 0 bases, with 9 bases between them. The CDR3 covers 16 residues.

The rearrangement joins TRBV7-6 to TRBJ2-2; D unresolved. V was trimmed by 10 bases and J by 7 bases, leaving 13 bases between them. This CDR3 comprises 12 residues. The germline gives CDR1 SGHVS, CDR2 FNYEAQ. CDR3 nucleotide sequence: TGTGCCACCAAAGGAGAGAACGGGGAGCTGTTTTTT. It specifies CATKGENGELFF.

The J gene is TRBJ2-2, the V gene TRBV12-5, with 10 bases fitting TRBD1. The CDR3 runs 15 residues. V shed 6 bases and J 2 bases; nucleotides not matched to a gene: 3. Germline V gene data show CDR1 as LGHNT and CDR2 as FRNRAP. As DNA, the CDR3 is TGTGCTAGTGGCGAGACAGGGGGCAACACCGGGGAGCTGTTTTTT. Translated: CASGETGGNTGELFF. Full variable domain (missing parts from reference TRBV12-5 and TRBJ2-2): DARVTQTPRHKVTEMGQEVTMRCQPILGHNTVFWYRQTMMQGLELLAYFRNRAPLDDSGMPKDRFSAEMPDATLATLKIQPSEPRDSAVYFCASGETGGNTGELFFGEGSRLTVL.

The J gene is TRBJ1-6, the V gene TRBV10-3; 8 nucleotides align to TRBD1. V trimming: 3 bases; J trimming: 9 bases; junction bases outside the gene matches: 7. In germline, CDR1 is ENHRY, CDR2 SYGVKD. The CDR3 runs 15 residues. The CDR3 sequence is CAISDIGQGGSPLHF. CDR3 DNA sequence: TGTGCCATCAGTGATATCGGACAGGGTGGTTCACCCCTCCACTTT.

CDR3 region: CASSLPTASSYNEQFF. The CDR3 bases are TGTGCCAGCAGTTTACCGACAGCGAGCTCCTACAATGAGCAGTTCTTC. The chain couples TRBV28 to TRBJ2-1; D perhaps matches TRBD1 (5 bases). The CDR3 is 16 residues long. The germline V gene has CDR1 MDHEN and CDR2 SYDVKM. V lost 2 bases to trimming and J lost 0 bases, with 11 bases between them. Looking up the rest from reference TRBV28 and TRBJ2-1 gives the full variable domain: DVKVTQSSRYLVKRTGEKVFLECVQDMDHENMFWYRQDPGLGLRLIYFSYDVKMKEKGDIPEGYSVSREKKERFSLILESASTNQTSMYLCASSLPTASSYNEQFFGPGTRLTVL.

The gene calls are TRBV5-6 and TRBJ1-5; TRBD1 might be the D (6 bases). The CDR3 extends over 15 amino acids. CDR1 is SGHDT, CDR2 YYEEEE, per germline. V shed 7 bases and J shed 3 bases, with 17 bases lying between them. In DNA, the CDR3 is TGTGCCAGCCCCAGGGGCCATTCGCCCAATCAGCCCCAGCATTTT. Its protein product is CASPRGHSPNQPQHF.

The chain employs TRBV2 and TRBJ1-4; D may be TRBD1 (6 bases). The V and J ends lost 10 bases and 7 bases respectively, with 16 bases between them. Germline V lookup: CDR1 SNHLY, CDR2 FYNNEI. This CDR3 has 13 residues. The CDR3 region has the DNA TGTGCCAACTCCCAGGGGAGTGGTGAAAAACTGTTTTTT. Amino acid sequence: CANSQGSGEKLFF. Full variable domain (missing parts from reference TRBV2 and TRBJ1-4): EPEVTQTPSHQVTQMGQEVILRCVPISNHLYFYWYRQILGQKVEFLVSFYNNEISEKSEIFDDQFSVERPDGSNFTLKIRSTKLEDSAMYFCANSQGSGEKLFFGSGTQLSVL.

Turning to this clone: At one end the junction does not follow the germline gene, possibly because of a read error. The identical CDR3 is also encoded by other nucleotide sequences in the sample. The V gene is TRBV5-1, the J gene TRBJ1-1; perhaps TRBD1 as D (5 bases). Germline lookup yields CDR1 SGHRS and CDR2 YFSETQ. The CDR3 consists of 14 residues. CDR3 loop: CASSLSGPNTEAFF. The CDR3 DNA follows: TGCGCCAGCAGCTTGTCAGGGCCGAACACTGAGGCTTTCTTT. Supplemented by reference TRBV5-1 and TRBJ1-1, the full variable domain reads KAGVTQTPRYLIKTRGQQVTLSCSPISGHRSVSWYQQTPGQGLQFLFEYFSETQRNKGNFPGRFSGRQFSNSRSEMNVSTLELGDSALYLCASSLSGPNTEAFFGQGTRLTVV.

The rearrangement links TRBV4-1 to TRBJ2-7; weak D call: TRBD1 (6 bases). Trimming took off 5 bases at V and 4 bases at J, with 24 bases between the two ends. The CDR3 is 17 amino acids. The germline CDR1 and CDR2 sequences are MGHRA and YSYEKL. The CDR3 DNA follows: TGCGCCAGCAGCAACTTCCCCAAGGGGGAGAAATCTTACGAGCAGTACTTC. The encoded protein is CASSNFPKGEKSYEQYF.

This clone has only a few counts. This chain joins TRBV18 and TRBJ1-3; perhaps TRBD1 as D (5 bases). Trimming removed 4 bases at V and 2 bases at J, with 12 bases between. Germline CDR1 and CDR2: KGHSH and LQKENI. CDR3 length: 15 residues. The CDR3 reads CASSRLQAAGNTIYF. CDR3 nucleotides: TGTGCCAGCTCACGTCTACAGGCGGCTGGAAACACCATATATTTT.

This chain joins TRBV19 and TRBJ2-2, with 9 bases fitting TRBD2. Germline V gene sequence: CDR1 LNHDA, CDR2 SQIVND (reference sequence). CDR3 size: 16 residues. Trimming at V came to 6 bases and at J to 3 bases, leaving 8 bases not matched to a gene. CDR3 amino acids: CASRRGGYPYTGELFF. CDR3 bases: TGTGCCAGTAGGCGGGGGGGTTATCCGTACACCGGGGAGCTGTTTTTT.

The chain recombines TRBV5-1 with TRBJ2-2; D call uncertain. Germline V lookup: CDR1 SGHRS, CDR2 YFSETQ. V gave up 3 bases and J gave up 2 bases, with 8 bases separating them. The CDR3 runs 14 residues. The CDR3 region has the DNA TGCGCCAGCAGCTCATCACTTAACACCGGGGAGCTGTTTTTT. This codes for CASSSSLNTGELFF.